This paragraph covers one TCR beta chain sequence. With 2 bases removed from V and 7 bases from J, the gap between germline ends came to 8 bases. Germline CDR1 SGHAT, CDR2 FQNNGV. The CDR3 consists of 12 residues. This sample was taken from a study of blood T cell repertoires in COVID-19. Clones were read by immunoSEQ multiplex PCR, and TCRdb kept only the in-frame ones, dropping some. Among 65,000 to 100,000 clones listed, approximately 80% were seen once. The chain uses TRBV11-2 and TRBJ1-2; D gene uncertain. This clonotype was obtained from a human donor in a cohort sampled during active COVID-19. The specimen was peripheral blood. CDR3 in amino acids: CASSLNTGGYTF. The CDR3 region has the DNA TGTGCCAGCAGCTTAAACACGGGTGGCTACACCTTC. Full variable domain (remainder filled in from reference TRBV11-2 and TRBJ1-2): EAGVAQSPRYKIIEKRQSVAFWCNPISGHATLYWYQQILGQGPKLLIQFQNNGVVDDSQLPKDRFSAERLKGVDSTLKIQPAKLEDSAVYLCASSLNTGGYTFGSGTRLTVV.